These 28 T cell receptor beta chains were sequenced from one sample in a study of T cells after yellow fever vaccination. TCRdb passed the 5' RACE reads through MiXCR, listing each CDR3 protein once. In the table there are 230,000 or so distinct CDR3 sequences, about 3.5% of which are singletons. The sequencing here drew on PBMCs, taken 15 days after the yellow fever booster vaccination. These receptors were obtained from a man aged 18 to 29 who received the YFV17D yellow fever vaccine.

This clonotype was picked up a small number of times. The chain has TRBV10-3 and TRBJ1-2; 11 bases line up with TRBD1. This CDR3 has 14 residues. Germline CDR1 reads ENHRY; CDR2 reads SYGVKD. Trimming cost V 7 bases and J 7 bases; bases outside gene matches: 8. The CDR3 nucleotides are TGTGCCATCACGGGACAGGGGGACCCCTTTGGCTACACCTTC. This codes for CAITGQGDPFGYTF.

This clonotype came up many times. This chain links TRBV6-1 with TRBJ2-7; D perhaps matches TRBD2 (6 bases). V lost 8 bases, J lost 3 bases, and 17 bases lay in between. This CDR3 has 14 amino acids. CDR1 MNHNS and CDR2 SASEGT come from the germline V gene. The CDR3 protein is CASPGRGVIYEQYF. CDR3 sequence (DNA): TGTGCCAGCCCTGGGCGCGGGGTGATCTACGAGCAGTACTTC.

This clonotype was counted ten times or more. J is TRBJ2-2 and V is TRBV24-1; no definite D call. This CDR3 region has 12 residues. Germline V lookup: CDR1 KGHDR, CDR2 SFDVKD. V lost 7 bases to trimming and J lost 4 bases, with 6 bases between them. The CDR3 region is CATSSSTGELFF. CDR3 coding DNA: TGTGCCACCAGCTCATCCACCGGGGAGCTGTTTTTT.

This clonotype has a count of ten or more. The CDR3 nucleotides read TGCAGTGCTCTGAAGACTAGCGGGAGGAACGAGCAGTACGTC. Translated, it gives CSALKTSGRNEQYV. V and J are TRBV20-1 and TRBJ2-7; 13 bases fit TRBD2. CDR1 and CDR2 from the germline V gene are DFQATT and SNEGSKA (reference sequence). With V trimmed by 5 bases and J by 5 bases, 6 bases remained unmatched. This CDR3 is built from 14 residues.

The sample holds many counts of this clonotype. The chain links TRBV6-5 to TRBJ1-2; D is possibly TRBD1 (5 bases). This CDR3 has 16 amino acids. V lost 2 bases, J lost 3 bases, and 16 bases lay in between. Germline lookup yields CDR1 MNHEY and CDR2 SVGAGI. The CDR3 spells CASSYRGQPAHYGYTF. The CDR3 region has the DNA TGTGCCAGCAGTTACCGGGGCCAACCCGCTCACTATGGCTACACCTTC.

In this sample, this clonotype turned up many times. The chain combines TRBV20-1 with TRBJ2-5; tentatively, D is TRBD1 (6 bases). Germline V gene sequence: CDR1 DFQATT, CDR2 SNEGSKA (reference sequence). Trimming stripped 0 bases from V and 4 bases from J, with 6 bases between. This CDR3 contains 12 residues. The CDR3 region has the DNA TGCAGTGCTAGAGACAGGGGAGAGACCCAGTACTTC. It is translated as CSARDRGETQYF.

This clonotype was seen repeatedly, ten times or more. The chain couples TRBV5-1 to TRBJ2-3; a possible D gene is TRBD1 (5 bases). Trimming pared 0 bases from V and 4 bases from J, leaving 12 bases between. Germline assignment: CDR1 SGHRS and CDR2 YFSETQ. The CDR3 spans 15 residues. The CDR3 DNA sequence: TGCGCCAGCAGCTTGGCAGGGTCTCCCGCAGATACGCAGTATTTT. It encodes CASSLAGSPADTQYF.

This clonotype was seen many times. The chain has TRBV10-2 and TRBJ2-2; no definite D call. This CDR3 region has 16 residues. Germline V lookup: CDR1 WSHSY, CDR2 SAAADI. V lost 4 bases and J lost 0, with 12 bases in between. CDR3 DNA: TGCGCCAGCAGTGTAGTAGGGCTCGCGAACACCGGGGAGCTGTTTTTT. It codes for CASSVVGLANTGELFF.

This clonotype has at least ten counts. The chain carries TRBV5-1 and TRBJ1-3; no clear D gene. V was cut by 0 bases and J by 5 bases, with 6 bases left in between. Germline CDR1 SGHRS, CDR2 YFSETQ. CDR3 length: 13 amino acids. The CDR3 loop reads CASSLDLRNTIYF. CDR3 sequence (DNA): TGCGCCAGCAGCTTGGACCTTAGAAACACCATATATTTT. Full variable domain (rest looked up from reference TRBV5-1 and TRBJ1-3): KAGVTQTPRYLIKTRGQQVTLSCSPISGHRSVSWYQQTPGQGLQFLFEYFSETQRNKGNFPGRFSGRQFSNSRSEMNVSTLELGDSALYLCASSLDLRNTIYFGEGSWLTVV.

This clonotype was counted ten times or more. CDR3 sequence reads: CASSSPGGGWSEAFF. The CDR3 DNA is TGTGCCAGCAGTTCCCCAGGAGGGGGATGGAGTGAAGCTTTCTTT. The chain carries TRBV6-5 and TRBJ1-1; maybe TRBD1 (6 bases). Germline V gene lookup returns CDR1 MNHEY and CDR2 SVGAGI. V lost 4 bases and J lost 7, with 19 bases in between. The CDR3 is 15 residues long.

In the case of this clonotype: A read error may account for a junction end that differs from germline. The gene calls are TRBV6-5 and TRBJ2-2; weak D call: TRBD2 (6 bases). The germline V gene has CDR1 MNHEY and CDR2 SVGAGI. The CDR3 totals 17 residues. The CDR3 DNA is TGTGCCAGCAGTTACTCCCCTGGTTCTGCGAGCACCGGGGAGGTGTTTTTT. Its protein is CASSYSPGSASTGEVFF.

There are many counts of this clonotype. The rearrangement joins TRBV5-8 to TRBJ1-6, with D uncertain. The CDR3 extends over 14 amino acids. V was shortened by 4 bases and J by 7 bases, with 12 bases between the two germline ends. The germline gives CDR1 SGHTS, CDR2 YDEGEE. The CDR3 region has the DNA TGTGCCAGCAGCCACGTGTACGGGAATTCACCCCTCCACTTT. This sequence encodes CASSHVYGNSPLHF.

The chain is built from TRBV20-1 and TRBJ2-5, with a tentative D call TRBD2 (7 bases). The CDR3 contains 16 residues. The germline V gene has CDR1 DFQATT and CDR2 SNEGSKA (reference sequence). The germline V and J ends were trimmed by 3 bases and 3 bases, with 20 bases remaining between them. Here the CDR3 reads CSARTIDGGREETQYF. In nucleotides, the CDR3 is TGCAGTGCTAGGACGATAGACGGGGGGCGAGAAGAGACCCAGTACTTC.

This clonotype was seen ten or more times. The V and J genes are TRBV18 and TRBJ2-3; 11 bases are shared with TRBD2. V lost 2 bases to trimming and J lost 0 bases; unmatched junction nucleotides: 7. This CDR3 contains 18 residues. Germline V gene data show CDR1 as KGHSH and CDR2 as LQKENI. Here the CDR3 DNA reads TGTGCCAGCTCACCAGAGGGACTAGCGGCCCTAAGCACAGATACGCAGTATTTT. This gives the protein CASSPEGLAALSTDTQYF.

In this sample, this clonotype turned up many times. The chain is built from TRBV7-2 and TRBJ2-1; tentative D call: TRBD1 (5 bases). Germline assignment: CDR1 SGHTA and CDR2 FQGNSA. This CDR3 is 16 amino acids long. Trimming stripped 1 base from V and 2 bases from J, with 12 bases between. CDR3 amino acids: CASSLVGAATYNEQFF. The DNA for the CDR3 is TGTGCCAGCAGCTTAGTAGGGGCAGCTACCTACAATGAGCAGTTCTTC.

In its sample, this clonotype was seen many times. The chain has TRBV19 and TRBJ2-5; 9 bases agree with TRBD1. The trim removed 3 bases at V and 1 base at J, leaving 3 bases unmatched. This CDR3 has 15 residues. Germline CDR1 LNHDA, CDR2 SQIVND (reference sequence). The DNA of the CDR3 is TGTGCCAGTAGTATGGGACAGGGCTCCCAAGAGACCCAGTACTTC. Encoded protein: CASSMGQGSQETQYF. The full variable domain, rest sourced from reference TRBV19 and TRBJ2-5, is DGGITQSPKYLFRKEGQNVTLSCEQNLNHDAMYWYRQDPGQGLRLIYYSQIVNDFQKGDIAEGYSVSREKKESFPLTVTSAQKNPTAFYLCASSMGQGSQETQYFGPGTRLLVL.

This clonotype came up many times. The CDR3 bases are TGTGCCAGCGGCAGGGAAAATACGCAGTATTTT. Protein product: CASGRENTQYF. The V call is TRBV2, the J call TRBJ2-3, with TRBD1 as a possible D gene (5 bases). This CDR3 comprises 11 residues. The V and J ends lost 8 bases and 7 bases respectively, with 10 bases between them. Germline V gene sequence: CDR1 SNHLY, CDR2 FYNNEI.

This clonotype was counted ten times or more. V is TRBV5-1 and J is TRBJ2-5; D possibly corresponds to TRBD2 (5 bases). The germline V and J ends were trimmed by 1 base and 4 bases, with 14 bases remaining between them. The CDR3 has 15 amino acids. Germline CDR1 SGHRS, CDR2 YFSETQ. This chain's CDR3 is CASSLQASSIETQYF. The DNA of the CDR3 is TGCGCCAGCAGCTTGCAGGCTAGCTCTATAGAGACCCAGTACTTC.

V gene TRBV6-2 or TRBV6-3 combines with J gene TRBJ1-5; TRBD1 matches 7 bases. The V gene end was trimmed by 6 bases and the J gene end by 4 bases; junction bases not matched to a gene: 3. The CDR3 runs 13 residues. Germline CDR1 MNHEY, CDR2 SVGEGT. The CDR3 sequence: CASRDRRNQPQHF. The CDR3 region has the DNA TGTGCCAGCAGGGACAGGCGAAATCAGCCCCAGCATTTT.

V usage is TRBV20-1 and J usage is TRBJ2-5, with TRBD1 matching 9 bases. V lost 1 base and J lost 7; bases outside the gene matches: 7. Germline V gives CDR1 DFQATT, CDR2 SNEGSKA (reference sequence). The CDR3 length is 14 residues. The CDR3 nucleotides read TGCAGTGCTAGAGTCCCGGACAGGGGAGGGACCCAGTACTTC. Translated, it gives CSARVPDRGGTQYF.

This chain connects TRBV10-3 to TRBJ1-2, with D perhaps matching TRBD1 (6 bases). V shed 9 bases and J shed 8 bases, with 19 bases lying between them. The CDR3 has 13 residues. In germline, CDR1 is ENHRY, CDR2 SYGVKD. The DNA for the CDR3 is TGTGCCATAAGGGCGGACAGCGGATACGGCTACACCTTC. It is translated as CAIRADSGYGYTF.

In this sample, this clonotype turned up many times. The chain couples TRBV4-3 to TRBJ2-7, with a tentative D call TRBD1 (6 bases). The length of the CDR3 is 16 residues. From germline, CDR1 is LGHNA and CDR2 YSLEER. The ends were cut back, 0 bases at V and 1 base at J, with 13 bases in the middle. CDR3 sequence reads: CASSQDRDTKSYEQYF. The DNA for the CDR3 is TGCGCCAGCAGCCAAGACAGGGACACTAAGTCCTACGAGCAGTACTTC.

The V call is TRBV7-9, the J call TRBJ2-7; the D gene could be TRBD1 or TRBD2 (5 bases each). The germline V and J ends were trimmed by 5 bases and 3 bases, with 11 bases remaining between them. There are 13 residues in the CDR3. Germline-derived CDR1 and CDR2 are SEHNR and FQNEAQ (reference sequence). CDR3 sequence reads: CASSPRDGYEQYV. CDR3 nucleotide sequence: TGTGCCAGCAGCCCGAGGGACGGCTACGAGCAGTACGTC.

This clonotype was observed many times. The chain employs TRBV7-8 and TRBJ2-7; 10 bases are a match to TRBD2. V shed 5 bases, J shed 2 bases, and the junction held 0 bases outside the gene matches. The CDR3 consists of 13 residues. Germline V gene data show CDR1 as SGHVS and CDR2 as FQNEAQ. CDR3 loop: CASSGLAAYEQYV. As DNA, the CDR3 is TGTGCCAGCAGCGGACTAGCGGCCTACGAGCAGTACGTC.

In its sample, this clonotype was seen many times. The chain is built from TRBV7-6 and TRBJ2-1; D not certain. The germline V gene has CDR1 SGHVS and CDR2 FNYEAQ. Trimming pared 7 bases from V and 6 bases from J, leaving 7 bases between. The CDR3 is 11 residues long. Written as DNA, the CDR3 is TGTGCCAGCACGAGTAGCAATGAGCAGTTCTTC. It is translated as CASTSSNEQFF.

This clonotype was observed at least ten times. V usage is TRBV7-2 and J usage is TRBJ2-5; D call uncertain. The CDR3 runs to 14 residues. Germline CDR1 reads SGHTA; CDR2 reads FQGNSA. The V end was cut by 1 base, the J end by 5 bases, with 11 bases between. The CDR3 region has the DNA TGTGCCAGCAGCTTAGGCTACATCTCGGAGACCCAGTACTTC. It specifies CASSLGYISETQYF.

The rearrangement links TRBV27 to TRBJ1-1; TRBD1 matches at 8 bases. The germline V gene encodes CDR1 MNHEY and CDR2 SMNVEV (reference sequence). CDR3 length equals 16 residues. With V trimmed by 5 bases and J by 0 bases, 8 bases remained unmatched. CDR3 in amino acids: CASSPPWTGMNTEAFF. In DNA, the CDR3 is TGTGCCAGCAGTCCTCCTTGGACAGGGATGAACACTGAAGCTTTCTTT.

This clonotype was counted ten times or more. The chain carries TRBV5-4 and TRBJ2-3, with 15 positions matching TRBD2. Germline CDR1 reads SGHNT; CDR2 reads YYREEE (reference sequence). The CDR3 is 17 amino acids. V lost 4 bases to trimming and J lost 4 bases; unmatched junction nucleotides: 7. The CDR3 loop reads CASSPRTSGGASDTQYF. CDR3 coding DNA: TGTGCCAGCAGCCCTAGGACTAGCGGGGGGGCATCAGATACGCAGTATTTT.